In its sample, the clone carrying this T cell receptor beta chain was seen once. V shed 1 base and J shed 2 bases, with 8 bases lying between them. The CDR3 spans 14 residues. CDR1 and CDR2 (germline): MNHEY, SMNVEV (reference sequence). The data derive from a study of CD8+ T cells in alopecia areata. Study-level background: Tofacitinib was taken orally by treated patients, and the dose was 5 to 10 mg twice daily.

The study team obtained lesional scalp punch biopsies and peripheral blood from alopecia areata patients. Reverse transcription of extracted RNA yielded cDNA, which provided the sequencing template. Libraries were prepared by immunoSEQ multiplex PCR; TCRdb keeps only in-frame clonotypes and omits some of them. The sample lists 150,000 to 160,000 clones, around half occurring once. V and J are TRBV27 and TRBJ2-5; D is undetermined. The TCR sequence derives from a human donor with alopecia areata. Specimen: CD8+ T cells sorted from blood, collected at week 0. This CDR3 reads CASSLWAGQETQYF. The CDR3 nucleotides read TGTGCCAGCAGTTTATGGGCAGGTCAAGAGACCCAGTACTTC.